The rows below give T cell receptor beta chains drawn from one sample of a study of CD8 T cells in ankylosing spondylitis. MiXCR, applied by TCRdb to the 5' RACE reads, yields one record per CDR3 protein. The repertoire has 200,000 or so distinct CDR3 sequences, 10% to 15% of them found once; the top ten carry 9.5% to 11%. Sample: blood, either unsorted or a sorted T cell fraction (not recorded which). Receptor source: a female donor with ankylosing spondylitis or in good health (not recorded which). CDR3s include the opening cysteine and the closing phenylalanine or tryptophan. Each record gives: CDR3 DNA, CDR3 protein, D gene, V gene, clone size, J gene. A D gene is named only where the DNA matches it firmly. For some rows the clone size is stated as once, few or many, or as a class when expanded; others skip it.

CDR3nt: TGTGCCAGCAGCCTTAGGACAGGCTACACCTTC
CDR3aa: CASSLRTGYTF
d_gene: NA
v_gene: TRBV7-2
abundance: few
j_gene: TRBJ1-2

CDR3nt: TGTGCCAGCTCACCGGGACGGGACAATCAGCCCCAGCATTTT
CDR3aa: CASSPGRDNQPQHF
d_gene: NA
v_gene: TRBV18
abundance: few
j_gene: TRBJ1-5

CDR3nt: TGCAGCGTTTCCCTCGGGGCTAACAACAATGAGCAGTTCTTC
CDR3aa: CSVSLGANNNEQFF
d_gene: NA
v_gene: TRBV29-1
abundance: NA
j_gene: TRBJ2-1

CDR3nt: TGTGCCAGCAGCCTCAGTAGGACTAAGGGCAATCAGCCCCAGCATTTT
CDR3aa: CASSLSRTKGNQPQHF
d_gene: NA
v_gene: TRBV7-8
abundance: many
j_gene: TRBJ1-5

CDR3nt: TGCAGTGCTAGCCCGACAGCCTTCTATGGCTACACCTTC
CDR3aa: CSASPTAFYGYTF
d_gene: NA
v_gene: TRBV20-1
abundance: many
j_gene: TRBJ1-2

CDR3nt: TGTGCCAGCAGCCAGGAGCCCAATCAGCCCCAGCATTTT
CDR3aa: CASSQEPNQPQHF
d_gene: NA
v_gene: TRBV12-3/TRBV12-4
abundance: NA
j_gene: TRBJ1-5

CDR3nt: TGCGCCAGCAGCTTGTCGGGACTGCATGAAAAACTGTTTTTT
CDR3aa: CASSLSGLHEKLFF
d_gene: NA
v_gene: TRBV5-1
abundance: many
j_gene: TRBJ1-4

CDR3nt: TGTGCCAGCAGAGGGGAGACCCAGTACTTC
CDR3aa: CASRGETQYF
d_gene: NA
v_gene: TRBV12-3/TRBV12-4
abundance: many
j_gene: TRBJ2-5

CDR3nt: TGTGCTAGCAGCTCCCGACAGGCACCCTACAATGAGCAGTTCTTC
CDR3aa: CASSSRQAPYNEQFF
d_gene: NA
v_gene: TRBV7-7
abundance: many
j_gene: TRBJ2-1

CDR3nt: TGTGCCAGCAGCTTAGAGAGCGGGAGGACAGATACGCAGTATTTT
CDR3aa: CASSLESGRTDTQYF
d_gene: TRBD2
v_gene: TRBV7-2
abundance: few
j_gene: TRBJ2-3

CDR3nt: TGTGCCAGCAGTCCAGGACTCCCCCGGTACTCACCCCTCCACTTT
CDR3aa: CASSPGLPRYSPLHF
d_gene: NA
v_gene: TRBV12-3/TRBV12-4
abundance: NA
j_gene: TRBJ1-6

CDR3nt: TGCAGTGCCACCCCAGGGACGTCGGGTGGCTACACCTTC
CDR3aa: CSATPGTSGGYTF
d_gene: NA
v_gene: TRBV20-1
abundance: few
j_gene: TRBJ1-2

CDR3nt: TGTGCCAGCAGCTTAGCGGCGGCTAGCGGAATTAAAGCTGAGCAGTTCTTC
CDR3aa: CASSLAAASGIKAEQFF
d_gene: TRBD2
v_gene: TRBV7-9
abundance: NA
j_gene: TRBJ2-1

CDR3nt: TGCGCCAGCAGCTTGGCTAGTCAGTTC
CDR3aa: CASSLASQF
d_gene: NA
v_gene: TRBV5-1
abundance: many
j_gene: TRBJ2-7

CDR3nt: TGTGCCAGCAGCTTCCGGGACAGGGGGCAAGAGACCCAGTACTTC
CDR3aa: CASSFRDRGQETQYF
d_gene: TRBD1
v_gene: TRBV5-5
abundance: few
j_gene: TRBJ2-5

CDR3nt: TGTGCTAGCAGCTTAGGGCGGACTAGCGGGAGTCGCCAAGAGACCCAGTACTTC
CDR3aa: CASSLGRTSGSRQETQYF
d_gene: TRBD2
v_gene: TRBV7-7
abundance: NA
j_gene: TRBJ2-5

CDR3nt: TGTGCCAGCAGTTCCGCCGCGACAGGCGCTTTAGCTTTCTTT
CDR3aa: CASSSAATGALAFF
d_gene: NA
v_gene: TRBV6-2/TRBV6-3
abundance: many
j_gene: TRBJ1-1

CDR3nt: TGCGCCAGCAGCTCCCCGGGTAGCTACAATGAGCAGTTCTTC
CDR3aa: CASSSPGSYNEQFF
d_gene: NA
v_gene: TRBV5-1
abundance: many
j_gene: TRBJ2-1

CDR3nt: TGTGCCTGCACGACAGGGTGGCACGAGCAGTACTTC
CDR3aa: CACTTGWHEQYF
d_gene: TRBD1
v_gene: TRBV30
abundance: few
j_gene: TRBJ2-7

CDR3nt: TGTGCCAGCAATCCCACGGGGTACGAGCAGTACTTC
CDR3aa: CASNPTGYEQYF
d_gene: NA
v_gene: TRBV28
abundance: NA
j_gene: TRBJ2-7

CDR3nt: TGTGCCAGCAGCTCTTTAAATCGGTGGGAGGGAATCAATGAGCAGTTCTTC
CDR3aa: CASSSLNRWEGINEQFF
d_gene: TRBD2
v_gene: TRBV11-3
abundance: many
j_gene: TRBJ2-1

CDR3nt: TGCAGTGCTAGCCGGCAGGGCAATCAGCCCCAGCATTTT
CDR3aa: CSASRQGNQPQHF
d_gene: NA
v_gene: TRBV20-1
abundance: medium-sized
j_gene: TRBJ1-5

CDR3nt: TGTGCCACCAGTGATTCCCCGACTAGCGGCAGCTCCTACAATGAGCAGTTCTTC
CDR3aa: CATSDSPTSGSSYNEQFF
d_gene: TRBD2
v_gene: TRBV24-1
abundance: few
j_gene: TRBJ2-1

CDR3nt: TGTGCCAGCAGCTTGGGGGTCTGGGACCCAGATACGCAGTATTTT
CDR3aa: CASSLGVWDPDTQYF
d_gene: NA
v_gene: TRBV5-5
abundance: NA
j_gene: TRBJ2-3

CDR3nt: TGCAGCGTTGCCTTGGGAAAGGACCAAGAGACCCAGTACTTC
CDR3aa: CSVALGKDQETQYF
d_gene: NA
v_gene: TRBV29-1
abundance: many
j_gene: TRBJ2-5

CDR3nt: TGTGCCAGCAGTAAACCCGGGAACAGGGCAGCCAAAAACATTCAGTACTTC
CDR3aa: CASSKPGNRAAKNIQYF
d_gene: NA
v_gene: TRBV6-2/TRBV6-3
abundance: many
j_gene: TRBJ2-4

CDR3nt: TGTGCCAGCAGCGCGGAATTAGAGAGCACCGGGGAGCTGTTTTTT
CDR3aa: CASSAELESTGELFF
d_gene: NA
v_gene: TRBV3-1
abundance: many
j_gene: TRBJ2-2

CDR3nt: TGTGCCAGCTCACCATGGGGGGAACCCGAGCAGTACTTC
CDR3aa: CASSPWGEPEQYF
d_gene: NA
v_gene: TRBV18
abundance: few
j_gene: TRBJ2-7

CDR3nt: TGTGCCTGGACCAAAGGTGGACGGACGTATTTT
CDR3aa: CAWTKGGRTYF
d_gene: NA
v_gene: TRBV30
abundance: NA
j_gene: TRBJ1-3

CDR3nt: TGCAGTGCTAGAGCTGACGGGGAGAGCCAGCCCCAGCATTTT
CDR3aa: CSARADGESQPQHF
d_gene: NA
v_gene: TRBV20-1
abundance: many
j_gene: TRBJ1-5

CDR3nt: TGCAGTGCTAGTCTGGGGAGCAAGACCCAGTACTTC
CDR3aa: CSASLGSKTQYF
d_gene: NA
v_gene: TRBV20-1
abundance: NA
j_gene: TRBJ2-5

CDR3nt: TGTGCCAGCAGCTTTGGACAGGGTTTCAATGAGCAGTTCTTC
CDR3aa: CASSFGQGFNEQFF
d_gene: TRBD1
v_gene: TRBV7-2
abundance: many
j_gene: TRBJ2-1

CDR3nt: TGTGCCAGCAGTTGGGACAGAAAGAACACTGAAGCTTTCTTT
CDR3aa: CASSWDRKNTEAFF
d_gene: TRBD1
v_gene: TRBV27
abundance: many
j_gene: TRBJ1-1

CDR3nt: TGTGCCAGCTCGACGACTAGCGGTCGGAATGAGCAGTTCTTC
CDR3aa: CASSTTSGRNEQFF
d_gene: TRBD2
v_gene: TRBV18
abundance: NA
j_gene: TRBJ2-1

CDR3nt: TGCGCCAGCAGCTGGGATTCCGGGACGAGCGATTCCAGGAGCTCCTATAATTCACCCCTCCACTTT
CDR3aa: CASSWDSGTSDSRSSYNSPLHF
d_gene: NA
v_gene: TRBV5-1
abundance: many
j_gene: TRBJ1-6

CDR3nt: TGTGCCAGCAGTACTATCGGGGGAGACACCCTCACAGATACGCAGTATTTT
CDR3aa: CASSTIGGDTLTDTQYF
d_gene: NA
v_gene: TRBV12-3/TRBV12-4
abundance: few
j_gene: TRBJ2-3

CDR3nt: TGCAGTGCTAGAGATGCCTCTAGGGCCTCGGCAGGGACCCGTGGGGAGCAGTACTTC
CDR3aa: CSARDASRASAGTRGEQYF
d_gene: NA
v_gene: TRBV20-1
abundance: many
j_gene: TRBJ2-7

CDR3nt: TGTGCCAGCAGCATAACCAGGGGGAGTCAGCCCCAGCATTTT
CDR3aa: CASSITRGSQPQHF
d_gene: TRBD1
v_gene: TRBV5-5
abundance: many
j_gene: TRBJ1-5

CDR3nt: TGTGCCATCATGACAGGGAACTATGGCTACACCTTC
CDR3aa: CAIMTGNYGYTF
d_gene: TRBD1
v_gene: TRBV10-3
abundance: NA
j_gene: TRBJ1-2

CDR3nt: TGTGCCAGCAGCTATAAAATAGCGGGAGGCTCCTACGAGCAGTACTTC
CDR3aa: CASSYKIAGGSYEQYF
d_gene: TRBD2
v_gene: TRBV7-2
abundance: few
j_gene: TRBJ2-7

CDR3nt: TGTGCCAGCAGGGCACTAGCGTTTAGCACAGATACGCAGTATTTT
CDR3aa: CASRALAFSTDTQYF
d_gene: TRBD2
v_gene: TRBV9
abundance: few
j_gene: TRBJ2-3

CDR3nt: TGTGCCAGCGGCCTCTACAGGGACACGCAGTATTTT
CDR3aa: CASGLYRDTQYF
d_gene: NA
v_gene: TRBV27
abundance: many
j_gene: TRBJ2-3

CDR3nt: TGTGCCAGCACCCCCAGAGGGGGGCAGAACACCGGGGAGCTGTTTTTT
CDR3aa: CASTPRGGQNTGELFF
d_gene: NA
v_gene: TRBV12-3/TRBV12-4
abundance: many
j_gene: TRBJ2-2

CDR3nt: TGTGCCAGCAGCGACCTGGACATGTATGGCTACACCTTC
CDR3aa: CASSDLDMYGYTF
d_gene: NA
v_gene: TRBV25-1
abundance: few
j_gene: TRBJ1-2

CDR3nt: TGCGCCAGCGGATCAACAGGGTCCACAGATACGCAGTATTTT
CDR3aa: CASGSTGSTDTQYF
d_gene: NA
v_gene: TRBV5-1
abundance: many
j_gene: TRBJ2-3

CDR3nt: TGTGCCAGCAGCTCGCGTGGTGGGACAGGCTACGAGCAGTACTTC
CDR3aa: CASSSRGGTGYEQYF
d_gene: TRBD1
v_gene: TRBV13
abundance: NA
j_gene: TRBJ2-7

CDR3nt: TGTGCTAGTGATTCTCGGGGGGCTAGGAACTACGGCTACACCTTC
CDR3aa: CASDSRGARNYGYTF
d_gene: NA
v_gene: TRBV12-5
abundance: NA
j_gene: TRBJ1-2

CDR3nt: TGCAGTGCTACAAGGTCAGGACAGGGATCGGCCCCCTACGAGCAGTACTTC
CDR3aa: CSATRSGQGSAPYEQYF
d_gene: TRBD1
v_gene: TRBV20-1
abundance: few
j_gene: TRBJ2-7

CDR3nt: TGTGCCACCAGCAGAGATGGGGGGAACACTGAAGCTTTCTTT
CDR3aa: CATSRDGGNTEAFF
d_gene: NA
v_gene: TRBV15
abundance: few
j_gene: TRBJ1-1

CDR3nt: TGTGCCAGCAAAACAGCGAACACTGAAGCTTTCTTT
CDR3aa: CASKTANTEAFF
d_gene: NA
v_gene: TRBV3-1
abundance: many
j_gene: TRBJ1-1

CDR3nt: TGCAGTGCTACCGAGGCGGGTAGCGGGAACTACGAGCAGTACTTC
CDR3aa: CSATEAGSGNYEQYF
d_gene: TRBD2
v_gene: TRBV20-1
abundance: NA
j_gene: TRBJ2-7

CDR3nt: TGCAGCGTCGCGCTGACAGTGAACACTGAAGCTTTCTTT
CDR3aa: CSVALTVNTEAFF
d_gene: NA
v_gene: TRBV29-1
abundance: many
j_gene: TRBJ1-1

CDR3nt: TGCAGTGCTGAGCGGGAGGGCCTCTACGAGCAGTACTTC
CDR3aa: CSAEREGLYEQYF
d_gene: TRBD2
v_gene: TRBV20-1
abundance: few
j_gene: TRBJ2-7

CDR3nt: TGTGCCTGGAGAGGGACTAGCGGCCGAATTATTTACAATGAGCAGTTCTTC
CDR3aa: CAWRGTSGRIIYNEQFF
d_gene: TRBD2
v_gene: TRBV30
abundance: NA
j_gene: TRBJ2-1

CDR3nt: TGCGCCAGCAGCTTAAGGACAGGAGGGAGCTCCTATAATTCACCCCTCCACTTT
CDR3aa: CASSLRTGGSSYNSPLHF
d_gene: TRBD1
v_gene: TRBV5-1
abundance: many
j_gene: TRBJ1-6

CDR3nt: TGTGCCAGCAGCTTTAGGATGGGGAGCTCCTACAATGAGCAGTTCTTC
CDR3aa: CASSFRMGSSYNEQFF
d_gene: NA
v_gene: TRBV7-3
abundance: many
j_gene: TRBJ2-1

CDR3nt: TGCAGCGTTGCGCAAGAGACCCAGTACTTC
CDR3aa: CSVAQETQYF
d_gene: NA
v_gene: TRBV29-1
abundance: many
j_gene: TRBJ2-5

CDR3nt: TGCGCCAGCAGCTCTTATAGCGGGAGATCCACCGGGGAGCTGTTTTTT
CDR3aa: CASSSYSGRSTGELFF
d_gene: TRBD2
v_gene: TRBV5-1
abundance: many
j_gene: TRBJ2-2

CDR3nt: TGTGCCAGCAGTTTAGGAGGGTCCGAGCAGTACTTC
CDR3aa: CASSLGGSEQYF
d_gene: NA
v_gene: TRBV27
abundance: many
j_gene: TRBJ2-7

CDR3nt: TGCGCCAGCAACGTAGGAGGGCGGAACACCGGGGAGCTGTTTTTT
CDR3aa: CASNVGGRNTGELFF
d_gene: NA
v_gene: TRBV5-1
abundance: few
j_gene: TRBJ2-2